The subject of this entry is one TCR beta chain. This entry comes from a study of blood T cell repertoires in COVID-19. Study overall: The analysed material was cDNA or gDNA that came from T cells, B-cell-depleted T cells, or PBMCs.

The V and J ends lost 5 bases and 1 base respectively, with 8 bases between them. Per the germline V gene, CDR1 is MRHNA and CDR2 is SNTAGT. The CDR3 is made up of 13 amino acids. Methods used by the authors: Amplification with reference gene primers provided the estimates of nucleated cell counts. Generated by immunoSEQ multiplex PCR, the TCRdb table keeps only in-frame clones and is missing some. The V and J calls and clone size come from that table; D and trimming were worked out from the DNA. The data show around 260,000 clones, about 85% seen once. The material sequenced was peripheral blood. V and J are TRBV6-4 and TRBJ1-1; D remains ambiguous. This clonotype was sampled from a human donor in a cohort sampled during active COVID-19. This CDR3 is CASSLESNTEAFF. The CDR3 bases are TGTGCCAGCAGTTTGGAGTCGAACACTGAAGCTTTCTTT.